The next 8 T cell receptor beta chains were all read from a single sample in a study of blood T cell repertoires in COVID-19. TCRdb's table, derived via immunoSEQ multiplex PCR, lists solely in-frame clones and lacks some. The sample lists around 140,000 clones; about nine tenths were seen once. The material sequenced was PBMCs or T cells enriched from blood (not recorded which). The receptors originated from a man aged 50-60 years who had recovered from COVID-19.

The chain uses TRBV5-6 and TRBJ1-2, with D maybe TRBD1 (5 bases). This CDR3 comprises 14 residues. V gave up 2 bases and J gave up 7 bases, with 15 bases separating them. CDR1 and CDR2 (germline): SGHDT, YYEEEE. The CDR3 bases are TGTGCCAGCAGCTTCTCTTTAGCGGGGGGTGGCTACACCTTC. As protein: CASSFSLAGGGYTF.

The chain is built from TRBV10-2 and TRBJ2-7; TRBD1 matches at 8 bases. Germline V gene sequence: CDR1 WSHSY, CDR2 SAAADI. V gave up 7 bases and J gave up 6 bases; unmatched junction bases: 8. The CDR3 extends over 13 amino acids. The CDR3 is CASTDQGAGEQYV. The CDR3 DNA sequence: TGCGCCAGCACAGATCAGGGGGCTGGCGAGCAGTACGTC.

The chain recombines TRBV5-4 with TRBJ2-7, with TRBD2 identical over 10 bases. Germline V gene sequence: CDR1 SGHNT, CDR2 YYREEE (reference sequence). The trim removed 1 base at V and 2 bases at J, leaving 0 bases unmatched. The CDR3 contains 14 residues. The DNA of the CDR3 is TGTGCCAGCAGCTTGAGCGGGAGGGCCTACGAGCAGTACTTC. Translated, it gives CASSLSGRAYEQYF.

V and J are TRBV12-3 or TRBV12-4 and TRBJ2-7; no clear D gene. This CDR3 is 12 amino acids long. The V end lost 6 bases, the J end lost 2 bases, and 8 bases lay between the germline ends. CDR3 residues: CASRPGTYEQYF. In nucleotides, the CDR3 is TGTGCCAGCAGACCAGGAACCTACGAGCAGTACTTC.

The gene calls are TRBV5-1 and TRBJ2-2; the D gene is possibly TRBD1 (5 bases). Trimming left V 1 base short and J 1 base short, with 5 bases between. The CDR3 has 14 residues. The V gene's germline CDR1 is SGHRS and CDR2 YFSETQ. The CDR3 bases are TGCGCCAGCAGCTTGCAGGGGAACACCGGGGAGCTGTTTTTT. As protein: CASSLQGNTGELFF.

This clone was found once. The chain has TRBV2 and TRBJ2-5, with D possibly matching TRBD2 (5 bases). Germline lookup yields CDR1 SNHLY and CDR2 FYNNEI. V was clipped by 7 bases and J by 5 bases, with 14 bases between them. CDR3 size: 13 residues. Here the CDR3 reads CASIRGLGETQYF. The DNA of the CDR3 is TGTGCCAGCATCCGAGGACTTGGGGAGACCCAGTACTTC.

The V call is TRBV15, the J call TRBJ2-5; no reliable D call. The germline V and J ends were trimmed by 2 bases and 7 bases, with 23 bases remaining between them. Germline V gives CDR1 LNHNV, CDR2 YYDKDF (reference sequence). This CDR3 comprises 17 residues. The CDR3 loop is CATSRSKYTATPGTQYF. DNA for the CDR3: TGTGCCACCAGCAGATCAAAGTATACGGCTACCCCAGGGACCCAGTACTTC.

The CDR3: CATSRRLADRSTDTQYF. CDR3 nucleotides: TGTGCCACCAGCAGGCGACTAGCGGATAGAAGCACAGATACGCAGTATTTT. The genes are TRBV15 and TRBJ2-3; 9 nucleotides match TRBD2. This CDR3 is built from 17 residues. Trimming removed 3 bases from V and 0 bases from J; junction bases left unmatched: 7. Germline V gives CDR1 LNHNV, CDR2 YYDKDF (reference sequence).